The 18 T cell receptor beta chains listed next were all sequenced from one sample in a study of regulatory T cells in long-lasting Graves disease. Combining iRepertoire HTBI primers with Arm-PCR of CDR3 regions, the authors built TCR beta libraries. One entry per CDR3 protein results from TCRdb running MiXCR on the multiplex PCR reads. The data show hundreds of thousands of distinct CDR3 sequences, 20% to 25% seen once. Indicated time point: persistent/refractory GD, antithyroid drugs over 5 years with positive TRAb. From RNA extracted from PBMCs, the TCR library was made. Sequenced here: peripheral blood mononuclear cells (PBMCs), sampled when the disease was refractory, from a patient treated with antithyroid drugs. The receptors shown here come from a female donor with Graves disease.

This clonotype came up many times. This sequence joins TRBV3-1 and TRBJ2-7; a possible D gene is TRBD2 (5 bases). V was clipped by 0 bases and J by 1 base, with 13 bases between them. Germline CDR1 reads LGHDT; CDR2 reads YNNKEL (reference sequence). The CDR3 is made up of 16 amino acids. In DNA, the CDR3 is TGTGCCAGCAGCCAAGATTCTGCTAGCCGATCCTACGAGCAGTACTTC. Translation gives CASSQDSASRSYEQYF.

This clonotype came up many times. Compared with germline, one end of the junction differs, possibly owing to a read error. The chain has TRBV12-3 or TRBV12-4 and TRBJ2-4; 13 nucleotides match TRBD2. CDR3 length equals 14 residues. The CDR3 sequence: CASSGLGLAGVRNF. The CDR3 DNA reads as TGTGCCAGCAGTGGACTCGGACTAGCGGGAGTTAGGAACTTC.

The table lists this clonotype with many counts. This chain uses TRBV2 with TRBJ1-1, with D possibly TRBD1 on 5 matching bases. The CDR3 extends over 15 amino acids. Looked up from germline, CDR1 is SNHLY and CDR2 is FYNNEI. V shed 7 bases and J shed 4 bases, with 19 bases lying between them. The CDR3 here is CASIQGSSVATEAFF. CDR3 bases: TGTGCCAGCATCCAGGGATCTTCGGTAGCCACTGAAGCTTTCTTT.

Ten or more counts support this clonotype. J is TRBJ2-7 and V is TRBV6-4; D gene unclear. Trimming pared 10 bases from V and 3 bases from J, leaving 10 bases between. This CDR3 contains 11 residues. The germline V gene encodes CDR1 MRHNA and CDR2 SNTAGT. In DNA, the CDR3 is TGTGCCACCCGGGCGCACTACGAGCAGTACTTC. Protein product: CATRAHYEQYF.

The chain combines TRBV9 with TRBJ2-7; 14 bases fit TRBD2. This CDR3 contains 14 residues. From germline, CDR1 is SGDLS and CDR2 YYNGEE. V shed 2 bases, J shed 6 bases, and the junction held 1 base outside the gene matches. The CDR3 sequence is CASSVGTSGSEQYF. In DNA form, the CDR3 reads TGTGCCAGCAGCGTCGGGACTAGCGGGAGCGAGCAGTACTTC.

The chain uses TRBV15 and TRBJ2-3, with D possibly TRBD1 on 7 matching bases. CDR3 length equals 17 residues. V was clipped by 4 bases and J by 2 bases, with 19 bases between them. Germline V lookup: CDR1 LNHNV, CDR2 YYDKDF (reference sequence). The CDR3 protein is CATSIETGRTFTDTQYF. The CDR3 DNA reads as TGTGCCACCAGCATAGAGACAGGGAGGACTTTCACAGATACGCAGTATTTT.

This clonotype showed up many times. The chain recombines TRBV27 with TRBJ2-7; 7 bases are a match to TRBD1. This CDR3 contains 14 residues. V shed 7 bases, J shed 2 bases, and the junction held 8 bases outside the gene matches. Germline CDR1 reads MNHEY; CDR2 reads SMNVEV (reference sequence). Here the CDR3 reads CASTEGQPPYEQYF. The CDR3 nucleotides are TGTGCCAGCACCGAGGGACAGCCCCCCTACGAGCAGTACTTC.

The CDR3 protein is CASSYGTGGTDTQYF. Here the CDR3 DNA reads TGTGCCAGCAGCTACGGGACAGGGGGCACAGATACGCAGTATTTT. The rearrangement joins TRBV28 to TRBJ2-3; 10 bases agree with TRBD1. The V gene's germline CDR1 is MDHEN and CDR2 SYDVKM. V lost 6 bases to trimming and J lost 1 base; unmatched junction nucleotides: 4. The CDR3 sequence is 15 residues long. Looking up the rest from reference TRBV28 and TRBJ2-3 gives the full variable domain: DVKVTQSSRYLVKRTGEKVFLECVQDMDHENMFWYRQDPGLGLRLIYFSYDVKMKEKGDIPEGYSVSREKKERFSLILESASTNQTSMYLCASSYGTGGTDTQYFGPGTRLTVL.

This clonotype came up many times. The J gene is TRBJ1-5, the V gene TRBV6-1; D gene ambiguous. This CDR3 comprises 13 residues. The germline V and J ends were trimmed by 5 bases and 4 bases, with 9 bases remaining between them. Per the germline V gene, CDR1 is MNHNS and CDR2 is SASEGT. The CDR3 spells CASSPHENQPQHF. CDR3 nucleotide sequence: TGTGCCAGCAGTCCCCACGAAAATCAGCCCCAGCATTTT.

This clonotype was observed a handful of times. A read error may produce the germline difference seen at one junction end. The chain combines TRBV25-1 with TRBJ2-1; 14 nucleotides align to TRBD2. Germline values: CDR1 MGHDK, CDR2 SYGVNS. The CDR3 has 19 residues. CDR3: CASSELTSGRAISHNEQFF. CDR3 in DNA: TGTGCCAGCAGTGAGTTGACTAGCGGGAGGGCCATCTCCCACAATGAGCAGTTCTTC.

This clonotype was counted between two and nine times. V is TRBV29-1 and J is TRBJ2-4; D is unresolved. This CDR3 region has 12 residues. CDR1 is SQVTM, CDR2 ANQGSEA, per germline. Deletions cut 7 bases from V and 0 bases from J, with 7 bases between. Written as DNA, the CDR3 is TGCAGCGCCGTATTAGCCAAAAACATTCAGTACTTC. Protein: CSAVLAKNIQYF.

This clonotype was counted at least ten times. The V call is TRBV6-5, the J call TRBJ1-1; 9 nucleotides align to TRBD1. The germline gives CDR1 MNHEY, CDR2 SVGAGI. V was pared by 2 bases and J by 4 bases, with 2 bases of the junction left unmatched. The CDR3 totals 14 residues. The CDR3 protein is CASSYGTGTTEAFF. CDR3 sequence (DNA): TGTGCCAGCAGTTACGGGACAGGGACCACTGAAGCTTTCTTT.

The chain links TRBV5-4 to TRBJ1-1, with a tentative D call TRBD1 (5 bases). V lost 4 bases, J lost 6 bases, and 13 bases lay in between. The CDR3 has 13 residues. The V gene's germline CDR1 is SGHNT and CDR2 YYREEE (reference sequence). The CDR3 loop reads CASSQKGVPEAFF. CDR3 coding DNA: TGTGCCAGCAGCCAAAAAGGGGTCCCTGAAGCTTTCTTT.

This clonotype was seen repeatedly, ten times or more. The chain joins TRBV18 to TRBJ1-4, with 7 bases matching TRBD1. The CDR3 runs 15 residues. Germline V gene sequence: CDR1 KGHSH, CDR2 LQKENI. V gave up 4 bases and J gave up 4 bases; unmatched junction bases: 6. The CDR3 loop reads CASSRPGQHNEKLFF. CDR3 DNA: TGTGCCAGCTCACGACCGGGACAGCATAATGAAAAACTGTTTTTT.

This clonotype has at least ten counts. The junction departs from the called germline gene at one end, perhaps through a read error. The gene calls are TRBV5-4 and TRBJ2-4, with 9 bases lining up with TRBD1. Germline CDR1 SGHNT, CDR2 YYREEE (reference sequence). This CDR3 has 15 amino acids. The CDR3 is CASSLGDREDNIQYF. As DNA, the CDR3 is TGCGCCAGCAGCTTGGGGGACAGGGAGGACAACATTCAGTACTTC.

This clonotype showed up many times. This rearrangement joins TRBV2 to TRBJ2-7, with D perhaps matching TRBD1 or TRBD2 (5 bases each). The CDR3 runs to 15 residues. V was trimmed by 4 bases and J by 0 bases, leaving 13 bases between them. Germline assignment: CDR1 SNHLY and CDR2 FYNNEI. CDR3 region: CASSANQGDSYEQYF. In DNA, the CDR3 is TGTGCCAGCAGTGCGAATCAGGGAGACTCCTACGAGCAGTACTTC.

This clonotype was picked up many times. The chain joins TRBV28 to TRBJ2-7, with 8 bases aligning to TRBD2. Looked up from germline, CDR1 is MDHEN and CDR2 is SYDVKM. J gave up 3 bases and V 5 bases, and 12 bases lay outside the gene matches. The CDR3 has 16 amino acids. The CDR3: CASSPKTAGVNYEQYF. For the CDR3, the DNA is TGTGCCAGCAGTCCCAAGACAGCGGGAGTGAACTACGAGCAGTACTTC. The full variable domain, with the rest looked up from reference TRBV28 and TRBJ2-7, is DVKVTQSSRYLVKRTGEKVFLECVQDMDHENMFWYRQDPGLGLRLIYFSYDVKMKEKGDIPEGYSVSREKKERFSLILESASTNQTSMYLCASSPKTAGVNYEQYFGPGTRLTVT.

The genes are TRBV7-2 and TRBJ2-7, with TRBD2 identical over 14 bases. CDR3 length: 15 residues. Germline-derived CDR1 and CDR2 are SGHTA and FQGNSA. With 3 bases clipped from V and 6 bases from J, the junction kept 4 bases outside the gene matches. The CDR3 spells CASSFGTSGSSEQYF. The CDR3 DNA sequence: TGTGCCAGCAGCTTCGGGACTAGCGGGAGTAGCGAGCAGTACTTC. Full variable domain (outside the CDR3, taken from reference TRBV7-2 and TRBJ2-7): GAGVSQSPSNKVTEKGKDVELRCDPISGHTALYWYRQSLGQGLEFLIYFQGNSAPDKSGLPSDRFSAERTGGSVSTLTIQRTQQEDSAVYLCASSFGTSGSSEQYFGPGTRLTVT.